This entry features one T cell receptor beta chain sequence. The antigen is undetermined. The CDR3 runs to 15 residues. Trimming stripped 8 bases from V and 0 bases from J, with 13 bases between. In germline, CDR1 is MNHEY, CDR2 SMNVEV (reference sequence). Second doses were pooled across both intervals (about 4 or about 12 weeks). The sample originates from a study of T cell responses to AZD1222 COVID-19 vaccine. Clones were read by immunoSEQ multiplex PCR, and TCRdb kept only the in-frame ones, dropping some. The data hold about 89,000 clones, with about 93% observed a single time. Whole-study results and caveats: The span of vaccine-associated CD4 TCRs extended across spike, with dominance at 160-218 and 743-854. Researchers took repertoire samples only after the peak T cell response had come. Baseline seropositives among AZD1222 recipients totaled only five or six.

This clonotype originated in an adult who received the AZD1222 COVID-19 vaccine. The starting material was peripheral blood, obtained 28 days after the second AZD1222 dose. This chain uses TRBV27 with TRBJ2-2; a possible D gene is TRBD2 (5 bases). Here the CDR3 reads CASFPVLANTGELFF. CDR3 in DNA: TGTGCCAGCTTCCCAGTACTAGCGAACACCGGGGAGCTGTTTTTT.